The clone carrying this T cell receptor (beta chain) has more than one count but fewer than ten. As processed by the authors: Amplified reference gene primers provided the basis for estimating nucleated cell counts. Repertoires were generated with immunoSEQ multiplex PCR, while TCRdb's copy carries only in-frame clones and drops some. V, J and clone size are taken as reported in that table, and D and trimming were inferred from the DNA itself. The table shows about 73,000 clones, with 60% to 80% occurring only once. V was pared by 7 bases and J by 7 bases, with 14 bases between. From germline, CDR1 is MNHEY and CDR2 SVGAGI. The CDR3 extends over 13 amino acids. This entry is derived from a study of blood T cell repertoires in COVID-19. Study-wide background: Italy, Spain and the United States were the sources of the convalescent and acute COVID-19 samples. PBMCs, B-cell-depleted T cells, or T cells provided the cDNA or gDNA that made up the material.

Those enrolled in Seattle joined during active infection and were followed longitudinally afterward. The chain employs TRBV6-5 and TRBJ1-5; a weak D match, TRBD1 (6 bases). The receptor's source is a man aged 65-85 years with COVID-19, enrolled during active disease. Material: peripheral blood. The CDR3 DNA sequence: TGTGCCAGCAAGGGAACAGGGCTCCAGCCCCAGCATTTT. Its protein product is CASKGTGLQPQHF.